Below, 26 T cell receptor beta chains from the same sample are listed, as sequenced in a study of cytomegalovirus exposure and HLA in healthy donors (dated by TCRdb to about 2017). Libraries came from the immunoSEQ multiplex PCR assay. For the multiplex PCR, a mixture combining 60 forward primers for TCR Vbeta segments and 13 reverse primers for TCR Jbeta segments was used. This immuneACCESS table, as held by TCRdb, lists in-frame sequences with V and J called but not all clones. Of the missing ones, under half trace to an unresolved V gene in checked studies; the others have no known cause. For this sample there are hundreds of thousands of clones; roughly 80% appear just once. The ten top clones hold 3% to 4.5% of the sample. Sequenced material: PBMCs. The source is a male donor in good health and CMV-seronegative.

The chain couples TRBV19 to TRBJ2-1; 11 bases agree with TRBD2. The CDR3 is made up of 15 amino acids. CDR1 and CDR2 from the germline V gene are LNHDA and SQIVND (reference sequence). The J segment lost 8 bases and the V segment lost 5 bases, leaving 8 bases of the junction unmatched. The CDR3 region is CASSQTSGIADEQFF. CDR3 in DNA: TGTGCCAGTAGTCAGACTAGCGGGATAGCGGATGAGCAGTTCTTC.

This clone was picked up many times. This chain connects TRBV19 to TRBJ1-5; 8 positions match TRBD1. The CDR3 is 15 amino acids. The germline V gene has CDR1 LNHDA and CDR2 SQIVND (reference sequence). Trimming removed 6 bases from V and 0 bases from J; junction bases left unmatched: 4. The CDR3 spells CASRGTGGSNQPQHF. The CDR3 nucleotides are TGTGCCAGTAGGGGGACAGGTGGTAGCAATCAGCCCCAGCATTTT.

This clone was seen a few times. Other DNA sequences within the sample encode an identical CDR3. The gene calls are TRBV19 and TRBJ2-5, with 7 bases matching TRBD1. J lost 1 base, V lost 4 bases, and 6 bases had no gene match. Per germline, CDR1 LNHDA and CDR2 SQIVND (reference sequence). The CDR3 consists of 15 residues. In nucleotides, the CDR3 is TGTGCCAGTAGTAGGGGGACAGATCTCCAAGAGACCCAGTACTTC. This codes for CASSRGTDLQETQYF.

The CDR3 sequence is CASSPPGQGAEAFF. DNA for the CDR3: TGTGCCAGCTCACCGCCGGGACAGGGGGCTGAAGCTTTCTTT. The chain is built from TRBV18 and TRBJ1-1, with TRBD1 matching 11 bases. The CDR3 runs to 14 residues. Trimming at V came to 3 bases and at J to 6 bases, leaving 3 bases not matched to a gene. Germline CDR1 reads KGHSH; CDR2 reads LQKENI.

The genes are TRBV6-1 and TRBJ2-1; 13 positions agree with TRBD2. The trim removed 5 bases at V and 9 bases at J, leaving 4 bases unmatched. The CDR3 is made up of 14 amino acids. CDR1 MNHNS and CDR2 SASEGT come from the germline V gene. The CDR3 DNA sequence: TGTGCCAGCAGTAGGACTAGCGGGAGTAGTGAGCAGTTCTTC. This encodes CASSRTSGSSEQFF.

V is TRBV6-6 and J is TRBJ2-3; 7 nucleotides align to TRBD1. The V and J ends lost 3 bases and 2 bases, in that order; junction bases with no gene match: 5. CDR1 and CDR2 (germline): MNHNY, SVGAGI (reference sequence). The CDR3 contains 15 residues. As DNA, the CDR3 is TGTGCCAGCAGTTATCGACAGGGCCACACAGATACGCAGTATTTT. Translated, it gives CASSYRQGHTDTQYF.

This clone has a handful of counts. The chain is built from TRBV6-4 and TRBJ2-1; 10 positions agree with TRBD1. This CDR3 region has 15 residues. Germline trimming cut 8 bases from V and 7 bases from J; bases unmatched to any gene: 11. Looked up from germline, CDR1 is MRHNA and CDR2 is SNTAGT. This chain's CDR3 is CASPNPGQGRNEQFF. In nucleotides, the CDR3 is TGTGCCAGCCCGAACCCGGGACAGGGGCGGAATGAGCAGTTCTTC.

Only a few counts were recorded for this clone. V gene TRBV15 combines with J gene TRBJ2-7, with 8 bases fitting TRBD2. The germline gives CDR1 LNHNV, CDR2 YYDKDF (reference sequence). The trim removed 2 bases at V and 4 bases at J, leaving 1 base unmatched. The CDR3 is 13 amino acids. CDR3 in DNA: TGTGCCACCAGCAGATCTAGCGGGTACGAGCAGTACTTC. Amino acid sequence: CATSRSSGYEQYF.

The J gene is TRBJ2-1, the V gene TRBV6-5, with TRBD2 identical over 8 bases. The CDR3 length is 14 residues. CDR1 and CDR2 (germline): MNHEY, SVGAGI. The ends lost 8 bases at V and 4 bases at J; junction bases unmatched: 7. The CDR3 sequence is CASQQRESYNEQFF. The DNA for the CDR3 is TGTGCCAGCCAGCAGCGGGAGTCTTACAATGAGCAGTTCTTC.

A single count supports this clone. V gene TRBV5-7 combines with J gene TRBJ2-1; 10 bases are shared with TRBD2. TRBV5-7 qualifies as an ORF whose function is uncertain. This CDR3 is 18 amino acids long. V lost 1 base to trimming and J lost 3 bases; unmatched junction nucleotides: 10. This CDR3 is CASSLPEAGGPIYNEQFF. As DNA, the CDR3 is TGTGCCAGCAGCTTGCCGGAAGCGGGAGGGCCTATCTACAATGAGCAGTTCTTC.

This clone was counted a few times. The chain joins TRBV7-8 to TRBJ1-2; D is unclear. The germline V gene encodes CDR1 SGHVS and CDR2 FQNEAQ. Deletions cut 7 bases from V and 3 bases from J, with 12 bases between. The CDR3 extends over 13 amino acids. CDR3 sequence reads: CASTFLDDYGYTF. The CDR3 nucleotides read TGTGCCAGCACCTTCTTAGATGACTATGGCTACACCTTC.

The V call is TRBV5-5, the J call TRBJ2-7, with D hard to call. V was cut by 3 bases and J by 6 bases, with 13 bases left in between. Looked up from germline, CDR1 is SGHKS and CDR2 is YYEKEE (reference sequence). The CDR3 consists of 13 residues. For the CDR3, the DNA is TGTGCCAGCAGCTCCATAACAGTACGCGAGCAGTACTTC. Its protein product is CASSSITVREQYF.

V usage is TRBV29-1 and J usage is TRBJ2-7; 8 bases fit TRBD2. Germline CDR1 reads SQVTM; CDR2 reads ANQGSEA. CDR3 size: 13 residues. After removal of 4 bases from V and 0 bases from J, the junction contained 2 bases not matched to a gene. CDR3 sequence reads: CSVVSGSSYEQYF. Written as DNA, the CDR3 is TGCAGCGTTGTAAGCGGGAGCTCCTACGAGCAGTACTTC.

The genes are TRBV18 and TRBJ2-7; 10 nucleotides match TRBD2. From germline, CDR1 is KGHSH and CDR2 LQKENI. The J segment lost 3 bases and the V segment lost 3 bases, leaving 8 bases of the junction unmatched. The CDR3 is 16 residues long. CDR3 amino acids: CASSPLPGLAFYEQYF. DNA for the CDR3: TGTGCCAGCTCACCCCTACCGGGACTAGCGTTCTACGAGCAGTACTTC.

This sequence joins TRBV9 and TRBJ2-1; tentatively, D is TRBD2 (5 bases). The germline CDR1 and CDR2 sequences are SGDLS and YYNGEE. There are 15 residues in the CDR3. V lost 3 bases and J 0 bases, leaving 10 bases between the germline ends. The CDR3: CASSGGSVSYNEQFF. DNA of the CDR3: TGTGCCAGCAGCGGGGGTAGCGTCTCCTACAATGAGCAGTTCTTC.

This clone has a single count. The CDR3 loop is CASSELGGETQYF. The DNA of the CDR3 is TGTGCCAGCAGTGAATTGGGAGGAGAGACCCAGTACTTC. V gene TRBV6-1 combines with J gene TRBJ2-5, with D perhaps TRBD2 (6 bases). Looked up from germline, CDR1 is MNHNS and CDR2 is SASEGT. Trimming took 2 bases from V and 4 from J, leaving 8 bases between them. This CDR3 region has 13 residues.

V gene TRBV5-1 combines with J gene TRBJ1-3; 9 positions match TRBD1. The CDR3 totals 14 residues. The germline gives CDR1 SGHRS, CDR2 YFSETQ. V was clipped by 5 bases and J by 4 bases; unmatched bases: 4. The CDR3 DNA is TGCGCCAGCAGTAGGACAGGGGAGGGAAACACCATATATTTT. This gives the protein CASSRTGEGNTIYF.

This clone is a singleton in its sample. The chain couples TRBV5-1 to TRBJ2-2; 12 bases are a match to TRBD2. This CDR3 spans 16 amino acids. Germline V gene data show CDR1 as SGHRS and CDR2 as YFSETQ. With 3 bases clipped from V and 2 bases from J, the junction kept 2 bases outside the gene matches. Here the CDR3 DNA reads TGCGCCAGCAGCTGGACTAGCGGGACTAACACCGGGGAGCTGTTTTTT. This sequence encodes CASSWTSGTNTGELFF.

The chain recombines TRBV5-4 with TRBJ1-1, with a weak D call TRBD1 (5 bases). V was pared by 4 bases and J by 0 bases, with 10 bases between. The CDR3 spans 14 residues. Germline CDR1 SGHNT, CDR2 YYREEE (reference sequence). In DNA, the CDR3 is TGTGCCAGCAGCCTCGGCAGGGTGAACACTGAAGCTTTCTTT. Protein sequence: CASSLGRVNTEAFF.

The rearrangement joins TRBV27 to TRBJ2-3, with no clear D. The V gene lost 0 bases and the J gene lost 4 bases, with 11 bases spanning the gap. Looked up from germline, CDR1 is MNHEY and CDR2 is SMNVEV (reference sequence). CDR3 length: 15 amino acids. This CDR3 reads CASSLSVDGSDTQYF. In nucleotides, the CDR3 is TGTGCCAGCAGTTTATCCGTTGACGGGTCAGATACGCAGTATTTT.

The chain combines TRBV6-1 with TRBJ2-3; D is unresolved. Between the trimmed V and J ends, which lost 1 base and 0 bases, there was a span of 11 bases. Germline V gene lookup returns CDR1 MNHNS and CDR2 SASEGT. The CDR3 has 16 amino acids. The CDR3 protein is CASSEGTVPSTDTQYF. CDR3 bases: TGTGCCAGCAGTGAAGGAACAGTCCCTAGCACAGATACGCAGTATTTT.

This clone came up once. CDR3 sequence reads: CASTSTGSSSYEQYF. The CDR3 coding sequence is TGTGCCAGCACCTCCACAGGGTCAAGCTCCTACGAGCAGTACTTC. V and J are TRBV6-6 and TRBJ2-7; D may be TRBD1 (6 bases). Germline V gene lookup returns CDR1 MNHNY and CDR2 SVGAGI (reference sequence). V dropped 7 bases and J dropped 0 bases, with 16 bases sitting between them. This CDR3 region has 15 residues.

J is TRBJ2-5 and V is TRBV2, with 15 positions matching TRBD2. V shed 6 bases, J shed 4 bases, and the junction held 3 bases outside the gene matches. The germline V gene has CDR1 SNHLY and CDR2 FYNNEI. The CDR3 length is 15 residues. CDR3 bases: TGTGCCAGCAGGTGGACTAGCGGGAGGGCAGAGACCCAGTACTTC. Residues: CASRWTSGRAETQYF.

J is TRBJ2-1 and V is TRBV13; the D is unclear. Trimming took off 1 base at V and 5 bases at J, with 3 bases between the two ends. The CDR3 runs to 12 residues. The germline gives CDR1 PRHDT, CDR2 FYEKMQ (reference sequence). In DNA form, the CDR3 reads TGTGCCAGCAGCTTAGTCGACAATGAGCAGTTCTTC. Translating it yields CASSLVDNEQFF. The full variable domain, with the rest looked up from reference TRBV13 and TRBJ2-1, is AAGVIQSPRHLIKEKRETATLKCYPIPRHDTVYWYQQGPGQDPQFLISFYEKMQSDKGSIPDRFSAQQFSDYHSELNMSSLELGDSALYFCASSLVDNEQFFGPGTRLTVL.

The chain combines TRBV5-1 with TRBJ2-3; 11 bases match TRBD2. The CDR3 is 15 residues long. The J segment lost 4 bases and the V segment lost 2 bases, leaving 3 bases of the junction unmatched. CDR1 is SGHRS, CDR2 YFSETQ, per germline. In DNA, the CDR3 is TGCGCCAGCAGCTTTAGCGGGAGGGACCCAGATACGCAGTATTTT. It encodes CASSFSGRDPDTQYF.

The J gene is TRBJ2-6, the V gene TRBV9; 7 bases line up with TRBD2. The CDR3 length is 15 residues. J lost 4 bases, V lost 4 bases, and 5 bases had no gene match. Germline CDR1 SGDLS, CDR2 YYNGEE. The CDR3 protein is CASSPRESGANVLTF. CDR3 DNA: TGTGCCAGCAGCCCGCGGGAGTCCGGGGCCAACGTCCTGACTTTC.